A single sample gave rise to the 19 T cell receptor beta chains below, sequenced in a study of blood T cells in healthy people across ages. Then a second PCR, running about 6 to 11 cycles, was carried out with a sample-barcoded 5' primer and a J-beta primer mix. Via MiXCR, TCRdb re-called the 5' RACE reads, giving one row per CDR3 protein. Among 500,000 to 650,000 distinct CDR3 sequences listed, about 26% were seen once. This sample also appeared in a second study, on T cells of mothers and their children.

The sample comprised blood. The receptor set was obtained from a boy between 2 and 10 years old in good health.

This chain uses TRBV10-3 with TRBJ1-1, with D hard to call. The CDR3 sequence is 13 residues long. From germline, CDR1 is ENHRY and CDR2 SYGVKD. Deletions cut 10 bases from V and 0 bases from J, with 12 bases between. Here the CDR3 DNA reads TGTGCCACCAACCGCGAAATGAACACTGAAGCTTTCTTT. Protein sequence: CATNREMNTEAFF.

V and J are TRBV29-1 and TRBJ2-1; weak D call: TRBD2 (6 bases). Trimming removed 7 bases from V and 0 bases from J, with 13 bases in between. The germline gives CDR1 SQVTM, CDR2 ANQGSEA. This CDR3 has 14 amino acids. CDR3 protein: CSEGAGSSYNEQFF. The CDR3 DNA is TGCAGCGAAGGGGCGGGGAGCTCCTACAATGAGCAGTTCTTC.

Comment on this clonotype: Because the CDR3 is missing its conserved closing phenylalanine or tryptophan, this is likely a read error. The V call is TRBV7-2, the J call TRBJ2-5; tentative D call: TRBD1 (6 bases). The closer fit of TRBJ2-1 to the DNA end suggests the J call may be wrong. CDR1 is SGHTA, CDR2 FQGNSA, per germline. There are 15 residues in the CDR3. The CDR3 spells CASSLIRGAYNEQFL. In nucleotides, the CDR3 is TGTGCCAGCAGCTTAATCAGGGGCGCCTACAATGAGCAGTTCTTG.

This clonotype turned up a few times. The V and J genes are TRBV19 and TRBJ1-5; D gene ambiguous. Deletions cut 5 bases from V and 9 bases from J, with 14 bases between. CDR1 is LNHDA and CDR2 is SQIVND in the germline V gene (reference sequence). The CDR3 consists of 13 residues. The CDR3: CASSGLLQSPQHF. As DNA, the CDR3 is TGTGCCAGTAGTGGACTGCTGCAATCGCCCCAGCATTTT.

This clonotype has only a few counts. V usage is TRBV13 and J usage is TRBJ1-1; TRBD1 matches at 7 bases. CDR3 length: 15 residues. CDR1 and CDR2 from the germline V gene are PRHDT and FYEKMQ (reference sequence). V was pared by 0 bases and J by 4 bases, with 5 bases of the junction left unmatched. CDR3 sequence: CASSLGTGIGTEAFF. The CDR3 coding sequence is TGTGCCAGCAGCTTAGGGACAGGGATCGGCACTGAAGCTTTCTTT.

The V call is TRBV6-2 or TRBV6-3, the J call TRBJ2-1, with D unclear. Trimming left V 6 bases short and J 0 bases short, with 21 bases between. Germline CDR1 reads MNHEY; CDR2 reads SVGEGT. The CDR3 extends over 18 amino acids. As DNA, the CDR3 is TGTGCCAGCAGAGAGGCAGGCCCCCTTCCCGGCTCCTACAATGAGCAGTTCTTC. This codes for CASREAGPLPGSYNEQFF.

This clonotype has just a few counts. The V call is TRBV5-1, the J call TRBJ1-1; D not resolved. This CDR3 spans 14 amino acids. V was clipped by 2 bases and J by 1 base, with 9 bases between them. Germline V gene lookup returns CDR1 SGHRS and CDR2 YFSETQ. CDR3 protein: CASSLLTGNTEAFF. In DNA form, the CDR3 reads TGCGCCAGCAGCTTACTGACGGGGAACACTGAAGCTTTCTTT.

In DNA form, the CDR3 reads TGCGCCAGCAGCCAAGATAGAGGACAGTCCAATGAGCAGTTCTTC. Its translation: CASSQDRGQSNEQFF. This rearrangement joins TRBV4-3 to TRBJ2-1; TRBD1 might be the D (6 bases). CDR3 length: 15 amino acids. CDR1 LGHNA and CDR2 YSLEER come from the germline V gene. V lost 0 bases to trimming and J lost 6 bases, with 12 bases between them.

The sample holds a few counts of this clonotype. This chain links TRBV5-1 with TRBJ2-3; D unresolved. The CDR3 is made up of 16 amino acids. CDR1 SGHRS and CDR2 YFSETQ come from the germline V gene. V lost 0 bases, J lost 1 base, and 12 bases lay in between. This CDR3 is CASSLVTLRGTDTQYF. The CDR3 DNA reads TGCGCCAGCAGCTTGGTTACCCTAAGAGGCACAGATACGCAGTATTTT. Complete variable domain (other parts from reference TRBV5-1 and TRBJ2-3): KAGVTQTPRYLIKTRGQQVTLSCSPISGHRSVSWYQQTPGQGLQFLFEYFSETQRNKGNFPGRFSGRQFSNSRSEMNVSTLELGDSALYLCASSLVTLRGTDTQYFGPGTRLTVL.

The chain employs TRBV20-1 and TRBJ1-3; D gene ambiguous. The CDR3 consists of 13 residues. V lost 2 bases, J lost 8 bases, and 13 bases lay in between. CDR1 is DFQATT, CDR2 SNEGSKA, per germline (reference sequence). CDR3 in DNA: TGCAGTGCTAGACCATCCGGCGAACACACCATATATTTT. This gives the protein CSARPSGEHTIYF.

This clonotype came up a few times. The rearrangement uses TRBV14 and TRBJ2-7; no reliable D call. The CDR3 totals 12 residues. CDR1 and CDR2 (germline): SGHDN, FVKESK. Trimming took 3 bases from V and 2 from J, leaving 5 bases between them. This CDR3 is CASSHITYEQYF. The CDR3 bases are TGTGCCAGCAGCCACATTACCTACGAGCAGTACTTC.

The chain has TRBV11-2 and TRBJ1-6; perhaps TRBD1 as D (6 bases). CDR1 SGHAT and CDR2 FQNNGV come from the germline V gene. This CDR3 has 15 amino acids. Deletions cut 0 bases from V and 8 bases from J, with 11 bases between. CDR3 coding DNA: TGTGCCAGCAGCTTAGAACAGGGAGGCTATTCACCCCTCCACTTT. This gives the protein CASSLEQGGYSPLHF.

The genes are TRBV7-6 and TRBJ2-5, with TRBD1 matching 9 bases. The DNA end is more similar to TRBJ2-7, so the J call may be wrong. The germline CDR1 and CDR2 sequences are SGHVS and FNYEAQ. There are 15 residues in the CDR3. CDR3 nucleotide sequence: TGTGCCAGCAGCTCTGAACCGGGACAGGGTAGCGAGCAGTACTTC. Translated: CASSSEPGQGSEQYF.

This clonotype has just a few counts. The CDR3 sequence is CASSLVGPGSTEAFF. The CDR3 bases are TGTGCCAGCAGCTTAGTAGGTCCGGGTTCCACTGAAGCTTTCTTT. The V call is TRBV7-2, the J call TRBJ1-1; D ambiguous. Per the germline V gene, CDR1 is SGHTA and CDR2 is FQGNSA. The V end lost 1 base, the J end lost 4 bases, and 13 bases lay between the germline ends. This CDR3 has 15 residues.

This chain uses TRBV12-5 with TRBJ2-2; 9 positions match TRBD1. Germline CDR1 LGHNT, CDR2 FRNRAP. CDR3 size: 15 residues. V shed 1 base and J 5 bases; nucleotides not matched to a gene: 2. This chain's CDR3 is CASGLGTGATGELFF. In DNA form, the CDR3 reads TGTGCTAGTGGTTTGGGGACAGGGGCTACCGGGGAGCTGTTTTTT.

This chain joins TRBV7-2 and TRBJ2-7; 10 bases are a match to TRBD2. The assigned J gene may be wrong: the sequence end matches TRBJ2-5 better. CDR1 is SGHTA, CDR2 FQGNSA, per germline. This CDR3 contains 16 residues. The CDR3 nucleotides read TGTGCCAGCAGCTTTCAACTAGCGGGACTCCAAGAGACCCAGTACTTC. This sequence encodes CASSFQLAGLQETQYF.

The rearrangement joins TRBV5-1 to TRBJ2-7, with D maybe TRBD2 (6 bases). Looked up from germline, CDR1 is SGHRS and CDR2 is YFSETQ. Trimming cost V 1 base and J 5 bases, with 10 bases left between them. The CDR3 totals 13 residues. CDR3 DNA sequence: TGCGCCAGCAGCTTGCTAGCGAGGGACGAGCAGTACTTC. Translation gives CASSLLARDEQYF.

The table lists this clonotype with a few counts. The chain recombines TRBV3-1 with TRBJ2-5; 10 positions agree with TRBD1. The J call is doubtful: the DNA matches TRBJ2-7 better. This CDR3 is built from 14 residues. Germline-derived CDR1 and CDR2 are LGHDT and YNNKEL (reference sequence). The CDR3 DNA reads as TGTGCCAGCAGCCCTGGGACAGGGGCACACGAGCAGTACTTC. Its translation is CASSPGTGAHEQYF.

The chain carries TRBV28 and TRBJ2-5; D might be TRBD2 (6 bases). The CDR3 loop spans 15 amino acids. The V gene's germline CDR1 is MDHEN and CDR2 SYDVKM. The ends were cut back, 7 bases at V and 4 bases at J, with 19 bases in the middle. The CDR3 DNA follows: TGTGCCAGCACCGACTCGGGGACTGCTAGAGAGACCCAGTACTTC. This sequence encodes CASTDSGTARETQYF. Full variable domain (missing parts from reference TRBV28 and TRBJ2-5): DVKVTQSSRYLVKRTGEKVFLECVQDMDHENMFWYRQDPGLGLRLIYFSYDVKMKEKGDIPEGYSVSREKKERFSLILESASTNQTSMYLCASTDSGTARETQYFGPGTRLLVL.